The entry below describes one T cell receptor (beta chain). The method was immunoSEQ multiplex PCR; TCRdb's version includes in-frame clones alone and lacks a portion of them. The sample holds around 260,000 clones; about 86% are singletons and the top ten take about 2.1%. The data stem from a study of blood T cell repertoires in COVID-19. The germline V gene encodes CDR1 SGHRS and CDR2 YFSETQ. The CDR3 is 16 residues long. V shed 0 bases and J 1 base; nucleotides not matched to a gene: 3. This receptor was obtained from a man aged 30 to 39 with active or convalescent COVID-19. V is TRBV5-1 and J is TRBJ2-3; 9 positions match TRBD2. Specimen: peripheral blood. The CDR3 protein is CASSLVAGARTDTQYF. The CDR3 DNA sequence: TGCGCCAGCAGCTTGGTAGCGGGGGCGCGCACAGATACGCAGTATTTT.